This T cell receptor (beta chain) was sequenced during a study of regulatory T cells in long-lasting Graves disease. This clonotype was counted only a few times. Time point: newly diagnosed GD, antithyroid drugs for less than 3 months. RNA isolated from PBMCs was used to make the TCR library. For TCR beta, libraries came from iRepertoire HTBI primers and Arm-PCR of CDR3 regions. TCRdb independently ran MiXCR on the multiplex PCR reads; one entry per CDR3 protein. The sample has approximately 400,000 distinct CDR3 sequences, 15% to 18% seen once. The sequence derives from a female donor with Graves disease. The sample was peripheral blood mononuclear cells (PBMCs), taken at new diagnosis, from a patient treated with antithyroid drugs.

CDR3 DNA: TGCGCCAGCAGCTTGGGGGCAGGCAAGGGACCCCAGCATTTT. Translating it yields CASSLGAGKGPQHF. The rearrangement uses TRBV5-1 and TRBJ1-5; D uncertain. Germline V lookup: CDR1 SGHRS, CDR2 YFSETQ. The V end lost 0 bases, the J end lost 10 bases, and 14 bases lay between the germline ends. The CDR3 covers 14 residues. Full variable domain (missing parts from reference TRBV5-1 and TRBJ1-5): KAGVTQTPRYLIKTRGQQVTLSCSPISGHRSVSWYQQTPGQGLQFLFEYFSETQRNKGNFPGRFSGRQFSNSRSEMNVSTLELGDSALYLCASSLGAGKGPQHFGDGTRLSIL.